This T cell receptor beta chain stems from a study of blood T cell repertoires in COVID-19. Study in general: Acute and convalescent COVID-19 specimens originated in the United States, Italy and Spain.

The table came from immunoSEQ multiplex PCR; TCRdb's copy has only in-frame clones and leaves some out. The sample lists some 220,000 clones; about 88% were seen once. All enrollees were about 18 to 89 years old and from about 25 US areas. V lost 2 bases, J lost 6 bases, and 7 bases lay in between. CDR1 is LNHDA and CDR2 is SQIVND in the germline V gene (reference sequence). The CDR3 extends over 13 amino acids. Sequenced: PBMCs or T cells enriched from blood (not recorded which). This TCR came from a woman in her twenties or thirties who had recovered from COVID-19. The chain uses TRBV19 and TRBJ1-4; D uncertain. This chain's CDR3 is CASSIRSYEKLFF. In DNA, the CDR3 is TGTGCCAGTAGTATACGTTCTTATGAAAAACTGTTTTTT.